Below are 22 T cell receptor beta chains sequenced from a single sample in a study of blood T cell repertoires in COVID-19. Repertoires were generated with immunoSEQ multiplex PCR, while TCRdb's copy carries only in-frame clones and drops some. The data contain 150,000 to 200,000 clones, 82% of them singletons. The sequenced material came from PBMCs or T cells enriched from blood (not recorded which). The receptor source for this set is a woman in her sixties with acute COVID-19.

In this sample, this clone turned up a few times. The V and J genes are TRBV18 and TRBJ2-7; 8 bases fit TRBD2. V lost 2 bases, J lost 0 bases, and 6 bases stayed unmatched. The CDR3 has 16 residues. Germline-derived CDR1 and CDR2 are KGHSH and LQKENI. The CDR3 protein is CASSPTGLVNSYEQYF. DNA of the CDR3: TGTGCCAGCTCACCAACGGGACTAGTCAACTCCTACGAGCAGTACTTC. The full variable domain, with the rest looked up from reference TRBV18 and TRBJ2-7, is NAGVMQNPRHLVRRRGQEARLRCSPMKGHSHVYWYRQLPEEGLKFMVYLQKENIIDESGMPKERFSAEFPKEGPSILRIQQVVRGDSAAYFCASSPTGLVNSYEQYFGPGTRLTVT.

V usage is TRBV14 and J usage is TRBJ1-2; possible D gene TRBD1, 5 bases. Trimming cost V 4 bases and J 5 bases, with 20 bases left between them. Germline CDR1 is SGHDN and CDR2 is FVKESK. CDR3 length: 16 residues. CDR3 coding DNA: TGTGCCAGCAGCCCGATAAGGTCCGACAGTGGGTATGGCTACACCTTC. This gives the protein CASSPIRSDSGYGYTF. The full variable domain, in which reference TRBV14 and TRBJ1-2 provide the parts outside the CDR3, is EAGVTQFPSHSVIEKGQTVTLRCDPISGHDNLYWYRRVMGKEIKFLLHFVKESKQDESGMPNNRFLAERTGGTYSTLKVQPAELEDSGVYFCASSPIRSDSGYGYTFGSGTRLTVV.

This clone was detected a few times. The genes are TRBV28 and TRBJ1-3; D gene unclear. CDR1 is MDHEN and CDR2 is SYDVKM in the germline V gene. V shed 6 bases and J shed 2 bases, with 11 bases lying between them. The CDR3 is 14 residues long. The CDR3 DNA is TGTGCCAGCAGAGCCGCGAGTACTGGAAACACCATATATTTT. Encoded protein: CASRAASTGNTIYF.

This rearrangement joins TRBV27 to TRBJ2-7, with 7 nucleotides matching TRBD2. V lost 4 bases, J lost 3 bases, and 9 bases stayed unmatched. The germline CDR1 and CDR2 sequences are MNHEY and SMNVEV (reference sequence). The CDR3 is 15 residues long. The CDR3 DNA reads as TGTGCCAGCAGTTCACTGGGAGCGGGAAACTACGAGCAGTACTTC. Its protein is CASSSLGAGNYEQYF.

The chain is built from TRBV5-1 and TRBJ2-2; the match to TRBD2 covers 8 bases. V lost 0 bases, J lost 5 bases, and 3 bases stayed unmatched. Looked up from germline, CDR1 is SGHRS and CDR2 is YFSETQ. The CDR3 has 15 amino acids. The CDR3 DNA reads TGCGCCAGCAGCTTGGTTTCTAGCGGGACCGGGGAGCTGTTTTTT. It is translated as CASSLVSSGTGELFF.

The CDR3 region has the DNA TGTGCCAGCAGTTCAGACAGTACCACCGGGGAGCTGTTTTTT. The encoded protein is CASSSDSTTGELFF. The rearrangement uses TRBV6-5 and TRBJ2-2; possible D gene TRBD1, 5 bases. V was cut by 4 bases and J by 4 bases, with 10 bases left in between. The CDR3 is 14 amino acids. The V gene's germline CDR1 is MNHEY and CDR2 SVGAGI.

This clone was observed a single time. This chain joins TRBV12-5 and TRBJ2-5; a possible D gene is TRBD2 (7 bases). Per the germline V gene, CDR1 is LGHNT and CDR2 is FRNRAP. This CDR3 comprises 16 residues. V lost 5 bases and J 0 bases, leaving 16 bases between the germline ends. CDR3 in amino acids: CASGRGGGPYQETQYF. CDR3 DNA sequence: TGTGCTAGTGGTCGTGGCGGGGGCCCGTACCAAGAGACCCAGTACTTC. Complete variable domain (other parts from reference TRBV12-5 and TRBJ2-5): DARVTQTPRHKVTEMGQEVTMRCQPILGHNTVFWYRQTMMQGLELLAYFRNRAPLDDSGMPKDRFSAEMPDATLATLKIQPSEPRDSAVYFCASGRGGGPYQETQYFGPGTRLLVL.

The V gene is TRBV20-1, the J gene TRBJ1-2; possible D gene TRBD1, 6 bases. Between the trimmed V and J ends, which lost 3 bases and 8 bases, there was a span of 19 bases. CDR3 size: 14 residues. The germline V gene encodes CDR1 DFQATT and CDR2 SNEGSKA (reference sequence). CDR3 residues: CSASVFTGYGGYTF. DNA for the CDR3: TGCAGTGCTAGTGTATTTACAGGGTACGGCGGCTACACCTTC.

The rearrangement joins TRBV5-1 to TRBJ2-1, with D possibly TRBD2 on 6 matching bases. V was clipped by 2 bases and J by 7 bases, with 16 bases between them. CDR1 and CDR2 (germline): SGHRS, YFSETQ. The CDR3 is 15 amino acids. The CDR3 sequence is CASSLRDSGTNEQFF. CDR3 sequence (DNA): TGCGCCAGCAGCTTACGGGACTCCGGGACGAATGAGCAGTTCTTC.

V and J are TRBV27 and TRBJ1-2; D is perhaps TRBD1 (5 bases). Trimming stripped 3 bases from V and 7 bases from J, with 12 bases between. This CDR3 spans 13 amino acids. CDR1 and CDR2 from the germline V gene are MNHEY and SMNVEV (reference sequence). The CDR3 nucleotides read TGTGCCAGCAGTTTGCAGGGTTTAAGTGGCTACACCTTC. It translates to CASSLQGLSGYTF.

This clone was picked up many times. This rearrangement joins TRBV11-2 to TRBJ2-7; 10 bases align to TRBD2. Germline CDR1 SGHAT, CDR2 FQNNGV. Losses at the gene ends were 8 bases for V and 2 bases for J; bases not matched to a gene: 21. There are 19 residues in the CDR3. DNA of the CDR3: TGTGCCAGCGCCAAACCCTCTAGCGGGAGAGGTTTAAGTCCCTACGAGCAGTACTTC. This sequence encodes CASAKPSSGRGLSPYEQYF.

The chain is built from TRBV7-2 and TRBJ1-2; no clear D. Germline lookup yields CDR1 SGHTA and CDR2 FQGNSA. V was clipped by 5 bases and J by 8 bases, with 18 bases between them. CDR3 length: 14 residues. The CDR3 protein is CASSPKKVGFGYTF. The CDR3 DNA sequence: TGTGCCAGCAGCCCAAAAAAGGTCGGGTTCGGCTACACCTTC.

The chain joins TRBV5-6 to TRBJ1-1, with D hard to call. Germline CDR1 is SGHDT and CDR2 is YYEEEE. This CDR3 has 15 amino acids. The V and J ends lost 4 bases and 9 bases respectively, with 22 bases between them. Here the CDR3 reads CASSPWSPGLYKAFF. The CDR3 DNA follows: TGTGCCAGCAGCCCCTGGAGCCCCGGACTGTATAAAGCTTTCTTT.

In its sample, this clone was seen a few times. The J gene is TRBJ1-5, the V gene TRBV7-2; perhaps TRBD1 as D (6 bases). This CDR3 contains 13 residues. Trimming took 1 base from V and 7 from J, leaving 8 bases between them. Germline V gene sequence: CDR1 SGHTA, CDR2 FQGNSA. CDR3 protein: CASSLDREQPQHF. The CDR3 bases are TGTGCCAGCAGCTTAGACAGGGAACAGCCCCAGCATTTT.

The V and J genes are TRBV9 and TRBJ2-5; 7 nucleotides match TRBD2. Germline-derived CDR1 and CDR2 are SGDLS and YYNGEE. This CDR3 has 15 residues. V lost 4 bases and J lost 4; bases outside the gene matches: 10. The CDR3 sequence is CASSPSLAARETQYF. The DNA for the CDR3 is TGTGCCAGCAGCCCGTCGCTAGCGGCACGAGAGACCCAGTACTTC.

This clone was found once. This chain uses TRBV5-1 with TRBJ2-7, with 8 bases aligning to TRBD1. CDR1 is SGHRS, CDR2 YFSETQ, per germline. The length of the CDR3 is 12 residues. The J segment lost 5 bases and the V segment lost 7 bases, leaving 5 bases of the junction unmatched. The CDR3 reads CASGLQGDEQYF. The CDR3, as DNA: TGCGCCAGCGGTTTACAGGGGGACGAGCAGTACTTC.

This chain uses TRBV4-2 with TRBJ1-1; D might be TRBD1 (6 bases). The CDR3 consists of 17 residues. V dropped 1 base and J dropped 0 bases, with 15 bases sitting between them. Germline loops: CDR1 LGHNA, CDR2 YNFKEQ. CDR3: CASSQAVDSLLNTEAFF. The CDR3 DNA reads TGTGCCAGCAGCCAAGCCGTGGACAGCTTACTGAACACTGAAGCTTTCTTT.

Comment on this clone: The sample contains more than one DNA sequence encoding this CDR3. The V call is TRBV3-1 (or the pseudogene TRBV3-2), the J call TRBJ1-5; D is uncertain. CDR1 is LGHDT, CDR2 YNNKEL, per germline (reference sequence). This CDR3 comprises 13 residues. Trimming removed 1 base from V and 4 bases from J, with 5 bases in between. CDR3 region: CASSQALNQPQHF. The CDR3 DNA reads TGTGCCAGCAGCCAAGCACTTAATCAGCCCCAGCATTTT.

The chain employs TRBV29-1 and TRBJ1-2; TRBD1 matches 11 bases. Germline CDR1 is SQVTM and CDR2 is ANQGSEA. The CDR3 is 16 amino acids. V was pared by 4 bases and J by 8 bases, with 15 bases of the junction left unmatched. The CDR3 loop is CSVVRTGGESMGGYTF. The CDR3 DNA reads as TGCAGCGTTGTTCGGACAGGGGGCGAATCAATGGGAGGCTACACCTTC.

The chain employs TRBV12-3 or TRBV12-4 and TRBJ2-5; 13 bases line up with TRBD2. This CDR3 region has 13 residues. Trimming removed 9 bases from V and 4 bases from J; junction bases left unmatched: 2. The CDR3 DNA reads as TGTGCCAGTGGACTAGCGGGAGCAGAGACCCAGTACTTC. It translates to CASGLAGAETQYF.

There are a few counts of this clone. The genes are TRBV10-2 and TRBJ2-7, with 8 bases identical to TRBD2. This CDR3 region has 14 residues. With V trimmed by 4 bases and J by 7 bases, 9 bases remained unmatched. Germline CDR1 reads WSHSY; CDR2 reads SAAADI. The CDR3, as DNA: TGCGCCAGCAGTGTGACTAGCGATTCGGGGGAGCAGTACTTC. This codes for CASSVTSDSGEQYF.

The rearrangement joins TRBV7-2 to TRBJ2-3, with 7 bases matching TRBD2. V lost 5 bases to trimming and J lost 0 bases; unmatched junction nucleotides: 5. Per the germline V gene, CDR1 is SGHTA and CDR2 is FQGNSA. The CDR3 sequence is 15 residues long. The CDR3 reads CASSPSGRSTDTQYF. As DNA, the CDR3 is TGTGCCAGCAGCCCCTCCGGGAGGAGCACAGATACGCAGTATTTT.